The clone carrying this T cell receptor (beta chain) was counted many times. The read comes to an end 3 residues before the CDR3 does, leaving the germline J gene to fill in the end. There are 13 residues in the CDR3. The junction had 5 bases not matched to a gene; V was cut back by 6 bases and J by 4 bases. CDR1 and CDR2 from the germline V gene are SQVTM and ANQGSEA. These data are taken from a study of T cell clonality in common variable immunodeficiency. Sequencing was performed with immunoSEQ multiplex PCR; in TCRdb, only in-frame clones are kept and a portion is missing. There are 45,000 to 65,000 clones in the sample, none observed a single time.

The clonotype was recovered from a person aged 18 to 70 in good health. V is TRBV29-1 and J is TRBJ2-5; 10 bases fit TRBD2. Sample: peripheral blood mononuclear cells. The sequenced CDR3 bases are TGCAGCGTGCATACTAGCGGGGCAGAGACC. The encoded protein is CSVHTSGAET. The complete CDR3 protein is CSVHTSGAETQYF.